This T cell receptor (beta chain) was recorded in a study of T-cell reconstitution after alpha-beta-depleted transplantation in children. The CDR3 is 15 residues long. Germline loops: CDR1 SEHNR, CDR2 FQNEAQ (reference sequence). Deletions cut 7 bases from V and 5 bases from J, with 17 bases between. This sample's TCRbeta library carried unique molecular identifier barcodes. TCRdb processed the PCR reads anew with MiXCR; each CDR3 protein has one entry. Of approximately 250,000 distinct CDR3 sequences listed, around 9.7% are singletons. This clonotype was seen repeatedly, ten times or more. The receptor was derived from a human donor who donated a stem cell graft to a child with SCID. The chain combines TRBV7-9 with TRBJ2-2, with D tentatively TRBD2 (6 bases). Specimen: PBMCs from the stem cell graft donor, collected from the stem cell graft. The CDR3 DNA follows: TGTGCCAGCAACCCTTGGGACGGAGGGACCGGGGAGCTGTTTTTT. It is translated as CASNPWDGGTGELFF.